These T cell receptor beta chains were read from a single sample in a study of regulatory T cells in long-lasting Graves disease. MiXCR was run by TCRdb on the multiplex PCR reads, yielding one entry per CDR3 protein. The sample holds 300,000 to 500,000 distinct CDR3 sequences, around 21% seen once. Specimen: peripheral blood mononuclear cells (PBMCs), collected when the disease was refractory, from a patient treated with antithyroid drugs. All receptors derive from a female donor with Graves disease. Each CDR3 is given with its conserved first and last residue. The order of the fields is CDR3 protein, CDR3 DNA, V gene, D gene, J gene, clone size. A D gene is named only where the DNA matches it firmly. Clone size is stated in some rows and not others, as once, few, many or a class when expanded.

CSVDTGLRETQYF	TGCAGCGTCGATACGGGACTCCGGGAGACCCAGTACTTC	TRBV29-1	.	TRBJ2-5	many
CASGGAGVYGYTF	TGTGCCAGCGGGGGCGCGGGGGTCTATGGCTACACCTTC	TRBV19	.	TRBJ1-2	few
CASSRDRSEEQYF	TGTGCCAGCTCACGGGACAGGTCGGAGGAGCAGTACTTC	TRBV18	TRBD1	TRBJ2-7	few
CASTPGVGSNQPQHF	TGTGCCAGTACCCCTGGGGTTGGAAGCAATCAGCCCCAGCATTTT	TRBV19	.	TRBJ1-5	few
CASAGGAGGMYEQYF	TGTGCTAGTGCGGGTGGGGCAGGGGGTATGTACGAGCAGTACTTC	TRBV12-5	TRBD1	TRBJ2-7	many
CASSTAGTGELFF	TGTGCCAGCAGTACTGCGGGTACCGGGGAGCTGTTTTTT	TRBV12-3/TRBV12-4	.	TRBJ2-2	many
CALGGDSYEQYF	TGTGCCCTCGGTGGAGACTCCTACGAGCAGTACTTC	TRBV30	.	TRBJ2-7	few
CASSFDADYEQYF	TGCGCCAGCAGCTTTGACGCTGATTACGAGCAGTACTTC	TRBV5-1	.	TRBJ2-7	many
CASEKTGYYGYTF	TGTGCCAGCGAAAAGACAGGGTACTATGGCTACACCTTC	TRBV25-1	TRBD1	TRBJ1-2	.
CSARTSVQETQYF	TGCAGTGCCAGAACTAGCGTACAAGAGACCCAGTACTTC	TRBV20-1	TRBD2	TRBJ2-5	many
CASSPPPDRAVAFF	TGTGCCAGCAGCCCACCCCCCGACAGGGCGGTAGCTTTCTTT	TRBV7-9	TRBD1	TRBJ1-1	few
CASSLLGGQETQYF	TGTGCCAGCAGCTTACTTGGGGGCCAAGAGACCCAGTACTTC	TRBV7-9	.	TRBJ2-5	many
CASSLGPFTEASF	TGTGCCAGCAGTTTAGGTCCTTTCACTGAAGCTTCCTTT	TRBV28	.	TRBJ1-1	few
CAWTEGGSEQYF	TGTGCCTGGACCGAGGGGGGATCCGAGCAGTACTTC	TRBV30	.	TRBJ2-7	.
CASSEPRRSSGNTIYF	TGTGCCAGCAGTGAACCCAGACGGAGCTCTGGAAACACCATATATTTT	TRBV6-1	.	TRBJ1-3	few
CVSSLAGGSYEQYF	TGTGTCAGCAGCCTCGCAGGGGGGTCCTACGAGCAGTACTTC	TRBV7-2	.	TRBJ2-7	.
CASSLGQGSYNEQFF	TGTGCCAGCAGTTTGGGGCAGGGCTCCTACAATGAGCAGTTCTTC	TRBV28	.	TRBJ2-1	many
CASRTSGSTDTQYF	TGTGCCAGTAGGACTAGCGGGAGCACAGATACGCAGTATTTT	TRBV19	TRBD2	TRBJ2-3	.
CASSPRLAGENEQFF	TGTGCCAGCAGCCCTCGACTAGCGGGAGAGAATGAGCAGTTCTTC	TRBV11-2	TRBD2	TRBJ2-1	many
CASRRQGMNTEAFF	TGTGCCAGCAGAAGACAGGGTATGAACACTGAAGCTTTCTTT	TRBV2	TRBD1	TRBJ1-1	many
CASSLDRGPRQPQHF	TGTGCCAGTAGTTTGGACAGGGGGCCGCGACAGCCCCAGCATTTT	TRBV19	TRBD1	TRBJ1-5	few
CASSPLGGRGEQYF	TGTGCCAGCAGCCCTCTCGGCGGCAGAGGCGAGCAGTACTTC	TRBV5-5	.	TRBJ2-7	.
CSANPPPGFHEQYF	TGCAGTGCTAACCCACCCCCAGGGTTCCACGAGCAGTACTTC	TRBV20-1	.	TRBJ2-7	few
CASSYRAFGSSYEQYF	TGTGCCAGTAGCTACCGGGCGTTTGGCAGCTCCTACGAGCAGTACTTC	TRBV19	.	TRBJ2-7	.
CASSSRTAGGAFF	TGTGCCAGCAGCTCCCGGACAGCGGGCGGAGCTTTCTTT	TRBV7-2	.	TRBJ1-1	.
CSTRTIANTGELFF	TGCAGTACCCGGACTATCGCGAACACCGGGGAGCTGTTTTTT	TRBV20-1	.	TRBJ2-2	.
CASSSSDGLGSPLHF	TGTGCCAGCAGCTCTTCGGACGGTCTCGGGTCACCCCTCCACTTT	TRBV7-6	.	TRBJ1-6	.